Described below is a single TCR beta chain sequence and its context. As yet, its antigen is unknown. This sample is part of a study of cytomegalovirus exposure and HLA in healthy donors. Points from the study as a whole: Segments of the TCR beta V type were, in most cases, productive about 90% or about 30% of the time in an earlier analysis. Researchers reported in a later analysis that common viral pathogens appeared linked to several top clusters.

Primers: 60 Vbeta forward and 13 Jbeta reverse. TCRdb's copy holds only in-frame clones and misses some; the assay was immunoSEQ multiplex PCR. The listing records tens of thousands of clones. Donors consisted of healthy bone marrow donors. This receptor was taken from a man aged 35 to 55 in good health and CMV-seronegative. Sequenced input: PBMCs.

DNA for the CDR3: TGTGCCAGCAGCTCCCGGACTAGCGGACAAGAGACCCAGTACTTC. Protein product: CASSSRTSGQETQYF. The J gene is TRBJ2-5, the V gene TRBV7-2, with 10 bases aligning to TRBD2. J gave up 2 bases and V 4 bases, and 4 bases lay outside the gene matches. This CDR3 spans 15 amino acids. Germline loops: CDR1 SGHTA, CDR2 FQGNSA.